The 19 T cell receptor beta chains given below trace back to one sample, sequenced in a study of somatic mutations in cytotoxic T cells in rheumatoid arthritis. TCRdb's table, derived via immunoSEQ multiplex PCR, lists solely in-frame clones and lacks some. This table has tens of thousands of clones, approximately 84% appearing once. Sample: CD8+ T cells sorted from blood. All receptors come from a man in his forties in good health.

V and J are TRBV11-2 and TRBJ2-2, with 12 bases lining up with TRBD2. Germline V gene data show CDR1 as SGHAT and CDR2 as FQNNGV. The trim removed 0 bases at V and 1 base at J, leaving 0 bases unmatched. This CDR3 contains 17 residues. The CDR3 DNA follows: TGTGCCAGCAGCTTAGAGGGACTAGCGGGGAACACCGGGGAGCTGTTTTTT. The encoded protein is CASSLEGLAGNTGELFF.

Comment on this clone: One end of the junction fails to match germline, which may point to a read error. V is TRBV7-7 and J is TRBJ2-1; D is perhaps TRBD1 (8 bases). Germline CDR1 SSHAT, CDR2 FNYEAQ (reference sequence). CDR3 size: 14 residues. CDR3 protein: CASSPGQGGNEQFF. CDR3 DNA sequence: TGTGCTAGCAGCCCAGGACAGGGAGGGAATGAGCAGTTCTTC.

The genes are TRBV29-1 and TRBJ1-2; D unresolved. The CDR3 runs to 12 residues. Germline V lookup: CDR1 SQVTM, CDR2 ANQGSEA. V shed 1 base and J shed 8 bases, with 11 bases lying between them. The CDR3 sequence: CSVEAHVGGYTF. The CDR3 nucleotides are TGCAGCGTTGAAGCCCACGTCGGCGGCTACACCTTC.

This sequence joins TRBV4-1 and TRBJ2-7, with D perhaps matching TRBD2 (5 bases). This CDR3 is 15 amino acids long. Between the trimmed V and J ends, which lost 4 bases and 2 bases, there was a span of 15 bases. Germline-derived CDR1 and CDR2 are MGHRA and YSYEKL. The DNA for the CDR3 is TGCGCCAGCAGCCCGACCCGAGTCGGGGCCTACGAGCAGTACTTC. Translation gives CASSPTRVGAYEQYF.

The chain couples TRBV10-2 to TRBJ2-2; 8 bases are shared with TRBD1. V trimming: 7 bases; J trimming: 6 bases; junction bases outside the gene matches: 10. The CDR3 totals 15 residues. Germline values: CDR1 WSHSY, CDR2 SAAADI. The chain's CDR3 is CASKAGQGDAGELFF. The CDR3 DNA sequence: TGCGCCAGCAAAGCCGGACAGGGTGACGCCGGGGAGCTGTTTTTT.

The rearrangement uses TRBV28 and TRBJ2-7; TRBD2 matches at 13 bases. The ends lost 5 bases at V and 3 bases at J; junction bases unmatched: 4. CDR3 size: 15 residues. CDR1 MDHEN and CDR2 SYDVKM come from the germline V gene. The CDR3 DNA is TGTGCCAGCAGTATCGGGACTAGCGGGATCTACGAGCAGTACTTC. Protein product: CASSIGTSGIYEQYF.

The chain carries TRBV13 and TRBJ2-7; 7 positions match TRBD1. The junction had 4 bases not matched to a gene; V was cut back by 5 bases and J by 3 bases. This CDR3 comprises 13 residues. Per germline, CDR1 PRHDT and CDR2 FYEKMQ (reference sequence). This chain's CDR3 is CASSAGDSYEQYF. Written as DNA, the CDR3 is TGTGCCAGCAGCGCCGGGGACAGCTACGAGCAGTACTTC.

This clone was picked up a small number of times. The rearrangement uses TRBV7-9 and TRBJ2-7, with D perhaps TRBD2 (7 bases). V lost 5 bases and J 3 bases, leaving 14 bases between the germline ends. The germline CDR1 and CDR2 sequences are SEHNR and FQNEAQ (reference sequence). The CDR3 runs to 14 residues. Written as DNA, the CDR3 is TGTGCCAGCAGCCTACGGGGGGCGTACTACGAGCAGTACTTC. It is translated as CASSLRGAYYEQYF.

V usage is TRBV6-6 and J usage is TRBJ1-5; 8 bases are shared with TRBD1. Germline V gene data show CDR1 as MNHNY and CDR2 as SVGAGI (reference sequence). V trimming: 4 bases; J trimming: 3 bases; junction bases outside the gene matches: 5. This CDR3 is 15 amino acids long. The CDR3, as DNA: TGTGCCAGCAGTTTCGGACAGGGACTCAATCAGCCCCAGCATTTT. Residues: CASSFGQGLNQPQHF.

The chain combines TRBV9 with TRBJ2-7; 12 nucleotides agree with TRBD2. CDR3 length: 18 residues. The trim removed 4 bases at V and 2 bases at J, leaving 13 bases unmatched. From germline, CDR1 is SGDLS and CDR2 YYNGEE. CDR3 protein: CASSFGGLTSGSPYEQYF. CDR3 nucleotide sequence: TGTGCCAGCAGCTTCGGGGGTTTGACTAGCGGGAGCCCCTACGAGCAGTACTTC.

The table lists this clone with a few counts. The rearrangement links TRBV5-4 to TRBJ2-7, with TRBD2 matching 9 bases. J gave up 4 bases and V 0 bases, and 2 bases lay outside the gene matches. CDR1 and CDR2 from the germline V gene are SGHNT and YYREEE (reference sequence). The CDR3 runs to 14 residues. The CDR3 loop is CASSLVSGSYEQYF. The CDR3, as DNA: TGTGCCAGCAGCTTGGTTAGCGGGAGTTACGAGCAGTACTTC.

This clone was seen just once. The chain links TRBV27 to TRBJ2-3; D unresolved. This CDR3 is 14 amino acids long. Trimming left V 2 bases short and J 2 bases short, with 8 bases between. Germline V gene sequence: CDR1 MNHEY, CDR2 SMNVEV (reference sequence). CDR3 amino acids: CASSLNGFTDTQYF. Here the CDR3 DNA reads TGTGCCAGCAGTTTAAACGGGTTCACAGATACGCAGTATTTT.

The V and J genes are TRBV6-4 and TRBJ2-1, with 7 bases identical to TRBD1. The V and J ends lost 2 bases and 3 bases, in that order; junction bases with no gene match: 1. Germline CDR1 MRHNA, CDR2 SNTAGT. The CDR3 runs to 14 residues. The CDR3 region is CASSDDRDYNEQFF. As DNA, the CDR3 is TGTGCCAGCAGTGACGACAGGGACTACAATGAGCAGTTCTTC.

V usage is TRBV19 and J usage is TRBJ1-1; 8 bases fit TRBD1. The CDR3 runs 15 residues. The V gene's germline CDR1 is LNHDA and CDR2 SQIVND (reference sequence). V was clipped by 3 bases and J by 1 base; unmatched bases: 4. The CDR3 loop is CASSMSTGANTEAFF. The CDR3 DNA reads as TGTGCCAGTAGTATGTCGACAGGGGCGAACACTGAAGCTTTCTTT.

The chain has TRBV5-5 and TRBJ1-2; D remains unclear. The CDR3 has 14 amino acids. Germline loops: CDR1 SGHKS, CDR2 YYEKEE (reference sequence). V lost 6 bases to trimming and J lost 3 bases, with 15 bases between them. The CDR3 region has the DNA TGTGCCAGCACCCCGGGGTCGACTGACTATGGCTACACCTTC. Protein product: CASTPGSTDYGYTF.

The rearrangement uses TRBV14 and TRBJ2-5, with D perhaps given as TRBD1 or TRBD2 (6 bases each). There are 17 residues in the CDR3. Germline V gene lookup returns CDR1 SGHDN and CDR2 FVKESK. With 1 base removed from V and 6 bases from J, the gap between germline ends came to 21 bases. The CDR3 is CASSQAPGGSGRKTQYF. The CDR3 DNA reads TGTGCCAGCAGCCAAGCCCCCGGGGGCTCGGGGAGGAAGACCCAGTACTTC.

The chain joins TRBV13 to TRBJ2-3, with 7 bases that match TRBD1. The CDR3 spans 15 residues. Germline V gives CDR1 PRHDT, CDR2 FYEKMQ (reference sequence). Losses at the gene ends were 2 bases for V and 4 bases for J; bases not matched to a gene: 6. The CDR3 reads CASSLSTGAADTQYF. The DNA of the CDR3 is TGTGCCAGCAGCTTAAGTACAGGGGCAGCAGATACGCAGTATTTT.

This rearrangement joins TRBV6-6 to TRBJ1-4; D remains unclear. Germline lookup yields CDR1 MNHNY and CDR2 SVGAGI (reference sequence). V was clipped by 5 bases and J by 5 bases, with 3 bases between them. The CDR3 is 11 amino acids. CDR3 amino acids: CASSENEKLFF. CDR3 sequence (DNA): TGTGCCAGCAGTGAGAATGAAAAACTGTTTTTT.

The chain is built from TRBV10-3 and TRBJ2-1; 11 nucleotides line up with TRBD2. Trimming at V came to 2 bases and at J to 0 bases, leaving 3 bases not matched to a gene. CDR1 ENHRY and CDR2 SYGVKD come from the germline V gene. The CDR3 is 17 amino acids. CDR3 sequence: CAISETSGSGSYNEQFF. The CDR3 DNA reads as TGTGCCATCAGTGAGACTAGCGGGAGCGGCTCCTACAATGAGCAGTTCTTC.